Below, 24 T cell receptor beta chains from the same sample are listed, as sequenced in a study of T cell responses to AZD1222 COVID-19 vaccine. Measured with immunoSEQ multiplex PCR; TCRdb has only the in-frame clones, and not every one. The sample lists some 120,000 clones; approximately 85% were seen once. The source was peripheral blood, collected 28 days after the second AZD1222 dose. Receptor source: an adult who received the AZD1222 COVID-19 vaccine.

This clone has a handful of counts. The chain links TRBV6-5 to TRBJ1-1, with a possible D match to TRBD1 (5 bases). V lost 6 bases to trimming and J lost 3 bases, with 11 bases between them. CDR1 MNHEY and CDR2 SVGAGI come from the germline V gene. The CDR3 contains 13 residues. CDR3 in DNA: TGTGCCAGCAGCAGGGATCGGGACACTGAAGCTTTCTTT. Translation: CASSRDRDTEAFF.

The J gene is TRBJ2-7, the V gene TRBV19, with a weak D call TRBD1 (5 bases). V was pared by 7 bases and J by 0 bases, with 13 bases between. The germline CDR1 and CDR2 sequences are LNHDA and SQIVND (reference sequence). The CDR3 totals 14 residues. In DNA, the CDR3 is TGTGCCAGTAAGACAGCCAAGAGCTCCTACGAGCAGTACTTC. Translated, it gives CASKTAKSSYEQYF.

The J gene is TRBJ1-2, the V gene TRBV5-4; weak D call: TRBD1 (5 bases). From germline, CDR1 is SGHNT and CDR2 YYREEE (reference sequence). V was shortened by 4 bases and J by 7 bases, with 14 bases between the two germline ends. The CDR3 length is 13 residues. The CDR3 is CASSPATTGGYTF. DNA of the CDR3: TGTGCCAGCAGCCCGGCGACCACAGGTGGCTACACCTTC.

The chain recombines TRBV30 with TRBJ1-6, with D hard to call. CDR3 length: 13 amino acids. V lost 4 bases and J 10 bases, leaving 14 bases between the germline ends. Germline CDR1 reads GTSNPN; CDR2 reads SVGIG (reference sequence). CDR3 region: CAWTQATGSPLHF. As DNA, the CDR3 is TGTGCCTGGACTCAAGCCACGGGGTCACCCCTCCACTTT.

The chain joins TRBV7-2 to TRBJ1-2; D unresolved. The CDR3 is 12 amino acids. V lost 6 bases to trimming and J lost 2 bases, with 7 bases between them. Germline loops: CDR1 SGHTA, CDR2 FQGNSA. CDR3 nucleotides: TGTGCCAGCAGTTTCCAGAACTATGGCTACACCTTC. It encodes CASSFQNYGYTF.

The chain recombines TRBV25-1 with TRBJ1-2; D might be TRBD1 (5 bases). The length of the CDR3 is 17 residues. Trimming shortened V by 1 base and J by 3 bases, and 18 bases separated the two germline ends. Germline lookup yields CDR1 MGHDK and CDR2 SYGVNS. The CDR3 DNA reads TGTGCCAGCAGTGAATTGGGGGGAAAGGGTTTGGACTATGGCTACACCTTC. Residues: CASSELGGKGLDYGYTF.

The chain recombines TRBV12-3 or TRBV12-4 with TRBJ1-6; D not resolved. Trimming took off 1 base at V and 14 bases at J, with 6 bases between the two ends. This CDR3 is built from 11 residues. As DNA, the CDR3 is TGTGCCAGCAGTTTAGGAGGGTCCCTCCACTTT. Translated, it gives CASSLGGSLHF.

This chain links TRBV10-3 with TRBJ1-5; D remains unclear. CDR1 is ENHRY, CDR2 SYGVKD, per germline. The germline V and J ends were trimmed by 4 bases and 0 bases, with 7 bases remaining between them. CDR3 length: 14 residues. The CDR3, as DNA: TGTGCCATCAGTGGGGTAAATAGCAATCAGCCCCAGCATTTT. Translating it yields CAISGVNSNQPQHF.

The chain uses TRBV6-5 and TRBJ1-2; tentative D call: TRBD1 (5 bases). CDR1 and CDR2 (germline): MNHEY, SVGAGI. V was cut by 6 bases and J by 1 base, with 15 bases left in between. The CDR3 totals 15 residues. The chain's CDR3 is CASRGGTDFNYGYTF. Written as DNA, the CDR3 is TGTGCCAGCAGGGGCGGGACCGATTTTAACTATGGCTACACCTTC.

The chain is built from TRBV5-1 and TRBJ2-2; 11 bases match TRBD1. Per the germline V gene, CDR1 is SGHRS and CDR2 is YFSETQ. The CDR3 has 15 amino acids. Trimming cost V 6 bases and J 6 bases; bases outside gene matches: 7. CDR3 sequence reads: CASNPGQGESGELFF. The DNA for the CDR3 is TGCGCCAGCAATCCGGGACAGGGGGAATCCGGGGAGCTGTTTTTT.

The chain is built from TRBV28 and TRBJ1-6; TRBD1 might be the D (6 bases). The CDR3 loop spans 14 amino acids. Trimming left V 6 bases short and J 5 bases short, with 11 bases between. The germline V gene has CDR1 MDHEN and CDR2 SYDVKM. CDR3 nucleotide sequence: TGTGCCAGCAGCAGGGACATCAATAATTCACCCCTCCACTTT. It specifies CASSRDINNSPLHF.

The V and J genes are TRBV2 and TRBJ1-2; D is undetermined. Per germline, CDR1 SNHLY and CDR2 FYNNEI. The V end was cut by 6 bases, the J end by 2 bases, with 13 bases between. The CDR3 consists of 14 residues. The chain's CDR3 is CASRSRHQNYGYTF. Written as DNA, the CDR3 is TGTGCCAGCAGGTCCCGACACCAGAACTATGGCTACACCTTC.

This chain's CDR3 is CASSLPGTGNYGYTF. CDR3 coding DNA: TGTGCCAGCAGCCTTCCCGGGACAGGGAACTATGGCTACACCTTC. This chain connects TRBV5-8 to TRBJ1-2; 9 bases match TRBD1. The CDR3 sequence is 15 residues long. Germline CDR1 SGHTS, CDR2 YDEGEE. V was pared by 4 bases and J by 2 bases, with 6 bases of the junction left unmatched.

CDR3 DNA sequence: TGTGCCAGTAGTATCCAGGACTGGGGGTCCTATAGCAATCAGCCCCAGCATTTT. Its translation: CASSIQDWGSYSNQPQHF. V is TRBV19 and J is TRBJ1-5; D is possibly TRBD1 (5 bases). The CDR3 has 18 residues. Germline V gene lookup returns CDR1 LNHDA and CDR2 SQIVND (reference sequence). Deletions cut 3 bases from V and 0 bases from J, with 18 bases between.

A few counts support this clone. The genes are TRBV5-6 and TRBJ1-2; the D gene is possibly TRBD1 (6 bases). Germline V lookup: CDR1 SGHDT, CDR2 YYEEEE. This CDR3 comprises 14 residues. V lost 5 bases and J lost 4, with 15 bases in between. The chain's CDR3 is CASSLTRGSYGYTF. As DNA, the CDR3 is TGTGCCAGCAGTTTAACCAGGGGCTCCTATGGCTACACCTTC. Full variable domain (missing parts from reference TRBV5-6 and TRBJ1-2): DAGVTQSPTHLIKTRGQQVTLRCSPKSGHDTVSWYQQALGQGPQFIFQYYEEEERQRGNFPDRFSGHQFPNYSSELNVNALLLGDSALYLCASSLTRGSYGYTFGSGTRLTVV.

V usage is TRBV4-2 and J usage is TRBJ1-6; D gene unclear. The V end was cut by 8 bases, the J end by 2 bases, with 10 bases between. Germline-derived CDR1 and CDR2 are LGHNA and YNFKEQ. The CDR3 is 14 amino acids. The CDR3 DNA is TGTGCCAGCGGAGACCTCACCTATAATTCACCCCTCCACTTT. Protein product: CASGDLTYNSPLHF.

This chain links TRBV28 with TRBJ1-2, with D hard to call. The germline V and J ends were trimmed by 5 bases and 4 bases, with 14 bases remaining between them. CDR3 length: 14 residues. The germline V gene has CDR1 MDHEN and CDR2 SYDVKM. CDR3 coding DNA: TGTGCCAGCAGTCCACAGTCCCGGGGCTATGGCTACACCTTC. Protein product: CASSPQSRGYGYTF.

The chain couples TRBV11-2 to TRBJ1-2, with 7 bases identical to TRBD1. The length of the CDR3 is 13 residues. V was clipped by 5 bases and J by 6 bases; unmatched bases: 6. Germline CDR1 SGHAT, CDR2 FQNNGV. CDR3 amino acids: CASSPGTDHGYTF. DNA for the CDR3: TGTGCCAGCAGCCCCGGGACAGACCATGGCTACACCTTC.

The chain is built from TRBV27 and TRBJ1-2; D not resolved. The germline gives CDR1 MNHEY, CDR2 SMNVEV (reference sequence). This CDR3 is built from 16 residues. The V and J ends lost 6 bases and 5 bases respectively, with 22 bases between them. DNA for the CDR3: TGTGCCAGCAGCCCGGGCGGGTACGTGGGAGGGTATGGCTACACCTTC. The encoded protein is CASSPGGYVGGYGYTF.

V usage is TRBV7-2 and J usage is TRBJ2-3, with 9 nucleotides matching TRBD2. Germline trimming cut 4 bases from V and 6 bases from J; bases unmatched to any gene: 8. The length of the CDR3 is 15 residues. CDR1 SGHTA and CDR2 FQGNSA come from the germline V gene. CDR3 in amino acids: CASSSRLAVGDTQYF. CDR3 bases: TGTGCCAGCAGCTCGCGACTAGCGGTGGGGGATACGCAGTATTTT.

CDR3 loop: CASSNQGGNQPQHF. The CDR3 coding sequence is TGTGCCAGCAGTAACCAGGGGGGCAATCAGCCCCAGCATTTT. The J gene is TRBJ1-5, the V gene TRBV6-6, with 7 positions matching TRBD1. This CDR3 has 14 residues. The ends lost 5 bases at V and 2 bases at J; junction bases unmatched: 3. Germline CDR1 is MNHNY and CDR2 is SVGAGI (reference sequence).

The rearrangement uses TRBV12-3 or TRBV12-4 and TRBJ2-3; D may be TRBD2 (5 bases). V was trimmed by 5 bases and J by 3 bases, leaving 9 bases between them. The length of the CDR3 is 13 residues. The CDR3 is CASSARGTDTQYF. The CDR3 nucleotides read TGTGCCAGCAGTGCACGGGGAACAGATACGCAGTATTTT.

In its sample, this clone was seen a few times. The genes are TRBV6-5 and TRBJ2-7; D ambiguous. This CDR3 spans 13 amino acids. The germline V gene has CDR1 MNHEY and CDR2 SVGAGI. The V and J ends lost 0 bases and 3 bases respectively, with 6 bases between them. The CDR3 sequence: CASSYSRDYEQYF. The DNA for the CDR3 is TGTGCCAGCAGTTACTCTAGGGACTACGAGCAGTACTTC.

The V and J genes are TRBV25-1 and TRBJ1-2; weak D call: TRBD1 (5 bases). The ends were cut back, 2 bases at V and 4 bases at J, with 8 bases in the middle. The CDR3 is made up of 13 amino acids. The germline CDR1 and CDR2 sequences are MGHDK and SYGVNS. The CDR3 coding sequence is TGTGCCAGCAGTGAAAGGGACCCCTATGGCTACACCTTC. Protein: CASSERDPYGYTF.